What follows are 26 T cell receptor beta chains derived from one specimen sequenced in a study of human thymus T cells (dated by TCRdb to the early 2020s). Library construction relied on the immunoSEQ multiplex PCR assay. The source is immuneACCESS, and TCRdb retained only in-frame sequences with V and J called. Part of the clones is not carried over; for the studies checked, unresolved V genes explain less than half of this, and the remainder is unexplained. The sample table records under 150,000 clones; around 95% of these occur just once. The leading ten clones occupy 0.024% of the sample. Thymus tissue was obtained as surgical resects removed during corrective cardiac surgery. Sequenced: thymus tissue. These receptors originate from a boy under two years old with a congenital heart defect but otherwise immunologically healthy.

The chain uses TRBV7-8 and TRBJ1-1; no reliable D call. The CDR3 loop spans 14 amino acids. Germline V lookup: CDR1 SGHVS, CDR2 FQNEAQ. The V gene lost 5 bases and the J gene lost 1 base, with 11 bases spanning the gap. For the CDR3, the DNA is TGTGCCAGCAGCCCCCGACACGGGAACACTGAAGCTTTCTTT. Amino acid sequence: CASSPRHGNTEAFF. The complete variable domain, with remaining parts taken from reference TRBV7-8 and TRBJ1-1, reads GAGVSQSPRYKVAKRGQDVALRCDPISGHVSLFWYQQALGQGPEFLTYFQNEAQLDKSGLPSDRFFAERPEGSVSTLKIQRTQQEDSAVYLCASSPRHGNTEAFFGQGTRLTVV.

The rearrangement joins TRBV7-6 to TRBJ2-1; 8 nucleotides align to TRBD2. Germline V lookup: CDR1 SGHVS, CDR2 FNYEAQ. The junction had 7 bases not matched to a gene; V was cut back by 1 base and J by 5 bases. The CDR3 has 16 amino acids. The CDR3 DNA reads as TGTGCCAGCAGCTTAGGCATCGGGGGGGCTCACAATGAGCAGTTCTTC. This gives the protein CASSLGIGGAHNEQFF. Filled out from reference TRBV7-6 and TRBJ2-1, the complete variable domain reads GAGVSQSPRYKVTKRGQDVALRCDPISGHVSLYWYRQALGQGPEFLTYFNYEAQQDKSGLPNDRFSAERPEGSISTLTIQRTEQRDSAMYRCASSLGIGGAHNEQFFGPGTRLTVL.

J is TRBJ1-1 and V is TRBV4-3; 7 bases agree with TRBD1. The CDR3 consists of 15 residues. Per the germline V gene, CDR1 is LGHNA and CDR2 is YSLEER. The V segment lost 4 bases and the J segment 1 base; nucleotides outside the gene matches: 6. CDR3 coding DNA: TGCGCCAGCAGCCGCTGGACAGGAGAGAACACTGAAGCTTTCTTT. Amino acids: CASSRWTGENTEAFF.

This sequence joins TRBV28 and TRBJ1-5; TRBD1 matches 9 bases. CDR1 and CDR2 from the germline V gene are MDHEN and SYDVKM. Trimming cost V 2 bases and J 2 bases; bases outside gene matches: 13. The CDR3 extends over 19 amino acids. The chain's CDR3 is CASSLGRDRELTGNQPQHF. The CDR3, as DNA: TGTGCCAGCAGTTTAGGGCGGGACAGGGAATTGACGGGCAATCAGCCCCAGCATTTT.

The V call is TRBV7-2, the J call TRBJ2-2; D gene unclear. The CDR3 is made up of 15 amino acids. V lost 2 bases to trimming and J lost 4 bases, with 11 bases between them. Germline V gene sequence: CDR1 SGHTA, CDR2 FQGNSA. CDR3 sequence (DNA): TGTGCCAGCAGCTTAAGTCTGGGATCCACCGGGGAGCTGTTTTTT. This translates into CASSLSLGSTGELFF.

This clone was observed once. The gene calls are TRBV30 and TRBJ1-5; D is possibly TRBD1 (5 bases). This CDR3 is built from 13 residues. The V end was cut by 0 bases, the J end by 5 bases, with 8 bases between. CDR1 is GTSNPN, CDR2 SVGIG, per germline (reference sequence). For the CDR3, the DNA is TGTGCCTGGAGTGTCAAAGGGGATCAGCCCCAGCATTTT. This sequence encodes CAWSVKGDQPQHF.

The chain recombines TRBV27 with TRBJ1-1, with D perhaps TRBD1 (5 bases). The CDR3 loop spans 13 amino acids. Trimming cost V 6 bases and J 1 base, with 9 bases left between them. The germline V gene has CDR1 MNHEY and CDR2 SMNVEV (reference sequence). CDR3 DNA: TGTGCCAGCAGGGGGGGGGAGAACACTGAAGCTTTCTTT. The encoded protein is CASRGGENTEAFF.

The CDR3 loop is CASSERWARNEKLFF. As DNA, the CDR3 is TGTGCCAGCAGTGAAAGGTGGGCCAGGAATGAAAAACTGTTTTTT. The rearrangement joins TRBV2 to TRBJ1-4; no clear D. The CDR3 spans 15 residues. In germline, CDR1 is SNHLY, CDR2 FYNNEI. V shed 2 bases and J shed 5 bases, with 12 bases lying between them.

The V call is TRBV5-8, the J call TRBJ2-7; 7 bases line up with TRBD1. This CDR3 is 13 amino acids long. The germline gives CDR1 SGHTS, CDR2 YDEGEE. V was pared by 7 bases and J by 3 bases, with 7 bases of the junction left unmatched. The DNA of the CDR3 is TGTGCCAGCGTCATCTCAGGGGGCTACGAGCAGTACTTC. This translates into CASVISGGYEQYF.

The chain is built from TRBV10-2 and TRBJ2-2, with a possible D match to TRBD2 (7 bases). The germline V gene has CDR1 WSHSY and CDR2 SAAADI. The CDR3 is 16 residues long. Trimming pared 8 bases from V and 4 bases from J, leaving 20 bases between. This chain's CDR3 is CASRFSGGPGTGELFF. The CDR3 region has the DNA TGCGCCAGCCGATTTTCCGGGGGGCCGGGCACCGGGGAGCTGTTTTTT.

The chain uses TRBV4-1 and TRBJ2-1; D gene unclear. Germline V lookup: CDR1 MGHRA, CDR2 YSYEKL. V was trimmed by 3 bases and J by 4 bases, leaving 16 bases between them. This CDR3 spans 16 amino acids. CDR3 residues: CASSHHTQHRYNEQFF. The DNA for the CDR3 is TGCGCCAGCAGCCACCATACACAGCATCGATACAATGAGCAGTTCTTC.

The V call is TRBV19, the J call TRBJ1-6, with D unresolved. Germline V gene lookup returns CDR1 LNHDA and CDR2 SQIVND (reference sequence). The CDR3 runs to 13 residues. The CDR3 loop is CGTASGHNSPLHF. The CDR3 DNA reads TGTGGGACTGCGTCCGGCCATAATTCACCCCTCCACTTT.

This clone has just one count. The rearrangement links TRBV5-1 to TRBJ2-2, with 9 positions matching TRBD1. The V segment lost 0 bases and the J segment 8 bases; nucleotides outside the gene matches: 8. The germline CDR1 and CDR2 sequences are SGHRS and YFSETQ. The CDR3 has 16 amino acids. In DNA form, the CDR3 reads TGCGCCAGCAGCTTGGGGACAGGGGAGCACCGGGGGGAGCTGTTTTTT. Its protein is CASSLGTGEHRGELFF.

V usage is TRBV6-5 and J usage is TRBJ1-1, with D uncertain. This CDR3 spans 13 amino acids. The V end was cut by 7 bases, the J end by 0 bases, with 9 bases between. Germline V lookup: CDR1 MNHEY, CDR2 SVGAGI. The chain's CDR3 is CASKTDMNTEAFF. DNA of the CDR3: TGTGCCAGCAAAACAGACATGAACACTGAAGCTTTCTTT.

CDR3 loop: CASSLARDETQYF. CDR3 in DNA: TGCGCCAGCAGCTTGGCCAGGGATGAGACCCAGTACTTC. The chain couples TRBV5-1 to TRBJ2-5; D is possibly TRBD1 (5 bases). Trimming stripped 0 bases from V and 5 bases from J, with 8 bases between. Germline loops: CDR1 SGHRS, CDR2 YFSETQ. CDR3 length: 13 residues.

The V and J genes are TRBV6-5 and TRBJ1-2, with 10 nucleotides matching TRBD1. Unmatched junction bases numbered 3, after V lost 5 bases and J lost 6 bases. CDR1 and CDR2 from the germline V gene are MNHEY and SVGAGI. The CDR3 loop spans 13 amino acids. The CDR3 sequence is CASSPGTGDGYTF. CDR3 DNA: TGTGCCAGCAGTCCTGGGACAGGGGATGGCTACACCTTC.

This clone was seen a single time. The chain uses TRBV5-1 and TRBJ2-2; D perhaps matches TRBD1 (6 bases). CDR1 is SGHRS and CDR2 is YFSETQ in the germline V gene. V was trimmed by 0 bases and J by 3 bases, leaving 12 bases between them. The CDR3 contains 16 residues. CDR3 coding DNA: TGCGCCAGCAGCTTGGCGCACAGGGCCCACACCGGGGAGCTGTTTTTT. It codes for CASSLAHRAHTGELFF.

The V call is TRBV2, the J call TRBJ2-7, with D perhaps TRBD1 or TRBD2 (6 bases each). The CDR3 is made up of 15 amino acids. The germline V gene has CDR1 SNHLY and CDR2 FYNNEI. V was trimmed by 6 bases and J by 3 bases, leaving 18 bases between them. The CDR3 DNA is TGTGCCAGCAGATCCCGGGGGCTCGTTCACTACGAGCAGTACTTC. It is translated as CASRSRGLVHYEQYF.

This clone has a single count. Here the CDR3 reads CASSQPRGIDGYTF. For the CDR3, the DNA is TGTGCCAGCAGCCAGCCAAGGGGAATCGACGGCTACACCTTC. The rearrangement links TRBV28 to TRBJ1-2; weak D call: TRBD1 (5 bases). This CDR3 has 14 residues. Germline values: CDR1 MDHEN, CDR2 SYDVKM. Trimming removed 6 bases from V and 8 bases from J, with 19 bases in between.

A word on this clone: The same CDR3 is also encoded by other DNA sequences in this sample. V is TRBV27 and J is TRBJ1-6, with 11 bases aligning to TRBD1. This CDR3 has 19 amino acids. The germline CDR1 and CDR2 sequences are MNHEY and SMNVEV (reference sequence). The junction had 16 bases not matched to a gene; V was cut back by 5 bases and J by 7 bases. The CDR3 reads CASSLRTGGPLGGNSPLHF. In nucleotides, the CDR3 is TGTGCCAGCAGTCTGAGGACAGGGGGCCCCCTCGGAGGAAATTCACCCCTCCACTTT.

V gene TRBV19 combines with J gene TRBJ1-4, with D uncertain. CDR3 size: 14 residues. V was clipped by 2 bases and J by 8 bases, with 12 bases between them. The germline CDR1 and CDR2 sequences are LNHDA and SQIVND (reference sequence). The DNA of the CDR3 is TGTGCCAGTAGTATAAGACTAATGGGGGAAAAACTGTTTTTT. Its translation is CASSIRLMGEKLFF.

The chain couples TRBV11-2 to TRBJ2-2, with D perhaps assigned TRBD1 or TRBD2 (5 bases each). The V end lost 2 bases, the J end lost 5 bases, and 24 bases lay between the germline ends. CDR1 SGHAT and CDR2 FQNNGV come from the germline V gene. This CDR3 comprises 19 residues. The CDR3 sequence is CASSLKLGAGQGRTGELFF. The CDR3 nucleotides are TGTGCCAGCAGCTTAAAGCTTGGGGCGGGCCAGGGAAGAACCGGGGAGCTGTTTTTT.

The CDR3 reads CASSLGRGGRGANVLTF. The DNA for the CDR3 is TGTGCCAGCAGCTTAGGCCGCGGGGGCCGTGGGGCCAACGTCCTGACTTTC. The rearrangement uses TRBV7-9 and TRBJ2-6, with a tentative D call TRBD2 (7 bases). Germline V gene data show CDR1 as SEHNR and CDR2 as FQNEAQ (reference sequence). Trimming took off 1 base at V and 3 bases at J, with 13 bases between the two ends. CDR3 length equals 17 residues.

The V call is TRBV15, the J call TRBJ1-1, with D perhaps TRBD1 (5 bases). The CDR3 loop spans 13 amino acids. Trimming left V 0 bases short and J 6 bases short, with 8 bases between. CDR1 and CDR2 (germline): LNHNV, YYDKDF (reference sequence). CDR3 sequence reads: CATSREGAAEAFF. CDR3 nucleotide sequence: TGTGCCACCAGCAGAGAAGGGGCGGCTGAAGCTTTCTTT.

The chain joins TRBV11-2 to TRBJ2-5; 9 bases match TRBD2. Losses at the gene ends were 5 bases for V and 5 bases for J; bases not matched to a gene: 18. Germline CDR1 SGHAT, CDR2 FQNNGV. CDR3 length: 18 amino acids. CDR3 amino acids: CASSPVSRPSGVGETQYF. The CDR3 DNA sequence: TGTGCCAGCAGCCCAGTCAGTCGCCCTAGCGGGGTGGGGGAGACCCAGTACTTC. Together with reference TRBV11-2 and TRBJ2-5, the CDR3 gives the full variable domain: EAGVAQSPRYKIIEKRQSVAFWCNPISGHATLYWYQQILGQGPKLLIQFQNNGVVDDSQLPKDRFSAERLKGVDSTLKIQPAKLEDSAVYLCASSPVSRPSGVGETQYFGPGTRLLVL.

The chain links TRBV5-6 to TRBJ2-1; D perhaps matches TRBD1 (6 bases). Germline-derived CDR1 and CDR2 are SGHDT and YYEEEE. V gave up 4 bases and J gave up 9 bases, with 14 bases separating them. This CDR3 has 13 amino acids. The CDR3 region is CASSRGQISEQFF. The DNA for the CDR3 is TGTGCCAGCAGCAGAGGACAGATTAGTGAGCAGTTCTTC.